This section outlines one TCR beta chain sequence together with its context. Its antigen remains unidentified. This CDR3 is 14 amino acids long. The germline CDR1 and CDR2 sequences are MNHEY and SVGAGI. The V end lost 0 bases, the J end lost 4 bases, and 7 bases lay between the germline ends. Assay: immunoSEQ multiplex PCR; the TCRdb copy retains only in-frame clones and omits some. The table has about 60,000 clones, around 86% seen once. The data are from a study of OX40 agonist ivuxolimab in advanced cancers. At the level of the study: Patients' therapy was ivuxolimab, an antibody that acts as an agonist of OX40 (CD134). The dose-escalation cohort had hepatocellular carcinoma, melanoma, renal cell or head and neck cancer. Overall study findings and caveats: Clonal expansion by week 6 occurred in CD4+ and CD8+ blood T cells (at 0.1 to 3.0 mg/kg). Which antigen the expanded peripheral T cells recognized is unknown.

The sequencing used CD4+ or CD8+ T cells sorted from blood, collected in a trial of the OX40 agonist ivuxolimab. This chain joins TRBV6-5 and TRBJ1-5; no clear D. The sequence derives from an adult with an advanced solid tumor such as melanoma, head and neck, liver or kidney cancer. The CDR3 nucleotides read TGTGCCAGCAGTTACTCGAGTATTAATCAGCCCCAGCATTTT. This gives the protein CASSYSSINQPQHF.